This T cell receptor (beta chain) originates from a study of cytomegalovirus exposure and HLA in healthy donors. Broader study findings: Per a later analysis, fewer than 20,000 TCR beta sequences showed association with HLA alleles at 0.05 false discovery rate. CMV serostatus was the sole immune exposure data available. Reportedly, cytomegalovirus status was diagnosed with high sensitivity and specificity.

Germline CDR1 and CDR2: SEHNR and FQNEAQ (reference sequence). The V and J ends lost 0 bases and 7 bases respectively, with 10 bases between them. The CDR3 is 13 amino acids. The PCR ran on 60 Vbeta and 13 Jbeta primers. Sequencing used immunoSEQ multiplex PCR; TCRdb keeps in-frame clones, though not all of them. The sample shows about 82,000 clones, around 68% of them seen only once. With respect to this clone: As yet, its antigen is unknown.

The gene calls are TRBV7-9 and TRBJ2-7, with D perhaps matching TRBD2 (5 bases). The sample was PBMCs. The source of this sequence is a woman in her thirties or forties in good health and CMV-seropositive. The CDR3 sequence: CASSLAVRGEQYF. The CDR3 DNA follows: TGTGCCAGCAGCTTAGCCGTCCGAGGGGAGCAGTACTTC.